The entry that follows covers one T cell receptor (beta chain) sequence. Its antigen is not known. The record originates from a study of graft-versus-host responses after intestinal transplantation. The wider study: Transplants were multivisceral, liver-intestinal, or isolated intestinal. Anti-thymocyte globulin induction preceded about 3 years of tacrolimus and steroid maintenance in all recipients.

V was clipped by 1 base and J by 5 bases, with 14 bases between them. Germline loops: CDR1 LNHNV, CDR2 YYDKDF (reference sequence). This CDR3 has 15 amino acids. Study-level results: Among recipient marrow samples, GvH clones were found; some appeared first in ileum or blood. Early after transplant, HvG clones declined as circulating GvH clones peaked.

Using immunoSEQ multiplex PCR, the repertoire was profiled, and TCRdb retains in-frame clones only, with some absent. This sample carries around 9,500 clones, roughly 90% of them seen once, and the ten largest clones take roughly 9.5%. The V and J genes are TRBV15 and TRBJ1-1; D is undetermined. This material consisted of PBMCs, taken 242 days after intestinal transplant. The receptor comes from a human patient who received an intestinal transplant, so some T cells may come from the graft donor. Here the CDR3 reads CATSRVGIIGTEAFF. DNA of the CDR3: TGTGCCACCAGCAGAGTTGGAATAATCGGGACTGAAGCTTTCTTT.